This section outlines one T cell receptor beta chain sequence together with its context. Its antigen remains unidentified. The germline V gene encodes CDR1 MDHEN and CDR2 SYDVKM. Between the trimmed V and J ends, which lost 10 bases and 4 bases, there was a span of 22 bases. This CDR3 is built from 15 residues. These data are taken from a study of T cell responses to AZD1222 COVID-19 vaccine. Overall study results and limits: Repertoire sampling occurred only after the peak T cell response. Donors skewed white British and female; clonal diversity was possibly underestimated.

Profiling relied on immunoSEQ multiplex PCR, and the TCRdb table lists in-frame clones only, not all of them. The sample carries 100,000 to 150,000 clones, about 87% recorded once. This sequence was found in an adult in good health. The rearrangement uses TRBV28 and TRBJ1-1; D is ambiguous. The material was peripheral blood, obtained on day 0 of AZD1222 vaccination. The CDR3 spells CAIRIPGPFSTEAFF. In DNA, the CDR3 is TGTGCCATCCGAATCCCAGGCCCTTTTAGCACTGAAGCTTTCTTT.